This T cell receptor (beta chain) was captured in a study of blood T cell repertoires in COVID-19. About the research overall: The samples span acute and convalescent COVID-19 from the United States, Italy and Spain. T cells, B-cell-depleted T cells, or PBMCs supplied cDNA or gDNA.

In the original processing: Reference gene primer amplification in the assay estimated nucleated cell counts. Profiled with immunoSEQ multiplex PCR; TCRdb holds only in-frame clones, not every one. D and trimming come from the DNA, and the V and J calls and clone size come from that table. The sample gives about 69,000 clones, about 90% of which show up once; 16% is in the top ten. Recruited during active infection, patients (from Seattle) were subsequently followed longitudinally. The sequencing input was peripheral blood. This TCR came from a man aged 35 to 55 with COVID-19, enrolled during active disease.

The CDR3 loop reads CASSQGVGRQETQYF. CDR3 bases: TGTGCCAGCAGCCAAGGGGTAGGCAGGCAAGAGACCCAGTACTTC. The V and J genes are TRBV3-1 (or the pseudogene TRBV3-2) and TRBJ2-5, with D hard to call. Germline V CDR1 and CDR2: LGHDT, YNNKEL (reference sequence). The V gene lost 1 base and the J gene lost 2 bases, with 11 bases spanning the gap. The CDR3 has 15 residues.